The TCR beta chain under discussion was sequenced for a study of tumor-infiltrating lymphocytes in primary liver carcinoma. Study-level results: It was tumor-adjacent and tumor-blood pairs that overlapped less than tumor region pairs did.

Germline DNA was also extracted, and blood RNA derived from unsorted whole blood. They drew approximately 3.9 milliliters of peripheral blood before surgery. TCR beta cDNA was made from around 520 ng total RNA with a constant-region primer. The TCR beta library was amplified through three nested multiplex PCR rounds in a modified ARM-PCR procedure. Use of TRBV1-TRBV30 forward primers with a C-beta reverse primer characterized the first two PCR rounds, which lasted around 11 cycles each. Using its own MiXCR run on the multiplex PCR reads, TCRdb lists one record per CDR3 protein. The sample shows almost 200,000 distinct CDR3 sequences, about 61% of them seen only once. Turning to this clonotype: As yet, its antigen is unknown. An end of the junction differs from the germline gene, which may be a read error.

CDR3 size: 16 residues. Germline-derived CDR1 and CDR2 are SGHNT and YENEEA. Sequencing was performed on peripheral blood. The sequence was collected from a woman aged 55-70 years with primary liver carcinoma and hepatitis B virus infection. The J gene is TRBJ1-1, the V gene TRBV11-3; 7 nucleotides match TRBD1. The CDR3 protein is CASSLERMGRQGEVFF. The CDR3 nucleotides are TGTGCCAGCAGCTTAGAACGTATGGGTCGACAGGGAGAAGTTTTCTTT.